This TCR beta chain was sequenced during a study of T-cell reconstitution after alpha-beta-depleted transplantation in children. The study, taken as a whole, reports: High day-60 TCRbeta diversity in some patients came from surviving recipient T cells and thymic progenitors. The main origin of T-cell counts and diversity one year after transplant was newly produced T cells.

The CDR3 is 15 amino acids. Germline lookup yields CDR1 SGHDT and CDR2 YYEEEE. Trimming removed 1 base at V and 3 bases at J, with 14 bases between. Molecular barcoding with unique molecular identifiers was used for the TCRbeta library. TCRdb re-analysed the PCR reads in MiXCR, keeping a single row per CDR3 protein. In the table there are a few hundred thousand distinct CDR3 sequences, roughly 23% of which are singletons. This clonotype was recorded many times. Its specificity is unknown. This sample comprised PBMCs, obtained before TCRalphabeta/CD19-depleted stem cell transplant. This sequence joins TRBV5-6 and TRBJ2-7; D tentatively reads TRBD1 or TRBD2 (6 bases each). The receptor comes from a girl aged 2 to 9 with Fanconi anemia, due to receive a stem cell transplant. The DNA of the CDR3 is TGTGCCAGCAGCTTGATGGGCAGGGGAGGCTACGAGCAGTACTTC. This sequence encodes CASSLMGRGGYEQYF.